The entry below gives a single T cell receptor beta chain sequence along with its context. Its matching antigen is unknown. This record belongs to a study of cytomegalovirus exposure and HLA in healthy donors. Study details: The roughly 110 validation repertoires were produced on the same platform as the roughly 660 repertoires of the first cohort. This was reported in a later analysis.

Findings of the study overall: Some 150 TCR beta chains were listed as cytomegalovirus-associated.

TCRdb keeps only in-frame clones here, not all; method: immunoSEQ multiplex PCR. The table has under 200,000 clones, 84% seen once. The donors were part of the validation cohort, which consisted of about 120 subjects and was separate from the first cohort of 666 subjects. Germline loops: CDR1 SGHTA, CDR2 FQGNSA. The J segment lost 3 bases and the V segment lost 6 bases, leaving 6 bases of the junction unmatched. The CDR3 consists of 15 residues. The chain uses TRBV7-2 and TRBJ2-3; TRBD2 agrees at 10 bases. The specimen was PBMCs. The sequence was collected from a man between 18 and 29 years old in good health and CMV-seropositive. The CDR3 protein is CASSILAGVTDTQYF. The CDR3 DNA is TGTGCCAGCAGTATTCTAGCGGGAGTGACAGATACGCAGTATTTT.